This TCR beta chain originates from a study of T cells after yellow fever vaccination. This CDR3 is built from 15 residues. Germline V gene data show CDR1 as SEHNR and CDR2 as FQNEAQ (reference sequence). V lost 2 bases and J lost 6, with 15 bases in between. Whole-study findings and limits: Sorted repertoires could include abundant contaminating clonotypes from bulk cells. Booster samples showed a return of most primary-vaccination clones (about 96% CD4, approximately 88% CD8). Clonotypes shared by both compartments, CD4 and CD8, made up a small share.

A note on this clonotype: Its specificity is not known.

A 5'RACE template-switching step, the method used to make TCR cDNA, added a universal primer site and UMIs. TCRdb independently ran MiXCR on the 5' RACE reads; one entry per CDR3 protein. The table lists nearly 550,000 distinct CDR3 sequences, under 25% of them singletons. This chain joins TRBV7-9 and TRBJ2-3; D remains unclear. The sequence was obtained from a man between 25 and 39 years old who received the YFV17D yellow fever vaccine. The specimen comprised PBMCs, sampled 15 days after the yellow fever booster vaccination. CDR3 sequence: CASSLSFDQRDTQYF. DNA of the CDR3: TGTGCCAGCAGCTTAAGTTTCGACCAAAGGGATACGCAGTATTTT.